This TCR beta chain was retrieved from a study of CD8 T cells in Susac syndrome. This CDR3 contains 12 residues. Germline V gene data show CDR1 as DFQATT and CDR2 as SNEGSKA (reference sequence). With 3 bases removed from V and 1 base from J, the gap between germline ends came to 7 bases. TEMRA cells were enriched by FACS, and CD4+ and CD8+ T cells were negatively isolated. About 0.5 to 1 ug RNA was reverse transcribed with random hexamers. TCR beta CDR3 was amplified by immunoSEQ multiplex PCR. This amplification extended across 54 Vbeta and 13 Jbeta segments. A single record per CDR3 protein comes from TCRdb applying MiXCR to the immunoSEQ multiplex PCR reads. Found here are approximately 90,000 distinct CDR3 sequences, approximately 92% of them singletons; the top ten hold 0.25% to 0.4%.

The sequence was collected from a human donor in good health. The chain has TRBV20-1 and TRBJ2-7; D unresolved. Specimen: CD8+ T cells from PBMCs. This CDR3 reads CSASPGSYEQYF. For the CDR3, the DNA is TGCAGTGCTAGTCCCGGATCCTACGAGCAGTACTTC.